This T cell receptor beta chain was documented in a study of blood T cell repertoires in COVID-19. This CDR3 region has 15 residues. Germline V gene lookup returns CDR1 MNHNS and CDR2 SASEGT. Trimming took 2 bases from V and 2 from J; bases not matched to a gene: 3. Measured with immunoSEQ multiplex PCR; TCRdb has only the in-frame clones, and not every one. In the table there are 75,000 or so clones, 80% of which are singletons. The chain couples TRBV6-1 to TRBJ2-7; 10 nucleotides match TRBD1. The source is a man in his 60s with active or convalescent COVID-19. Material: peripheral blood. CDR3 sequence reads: CASSELGTGAYEQYF. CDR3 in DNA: TGTGCCAGCAGTGAACTGGGGACAGGGGCCTACGAGCAGTACTTC.